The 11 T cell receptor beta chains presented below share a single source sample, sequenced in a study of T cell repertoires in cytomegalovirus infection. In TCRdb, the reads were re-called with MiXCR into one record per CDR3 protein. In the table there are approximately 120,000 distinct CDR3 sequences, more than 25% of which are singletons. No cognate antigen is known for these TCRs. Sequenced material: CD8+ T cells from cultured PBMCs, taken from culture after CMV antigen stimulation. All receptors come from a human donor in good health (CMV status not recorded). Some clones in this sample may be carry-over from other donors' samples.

The CDR3 region has the DNA TGCGCCAGCAGCACCACTAGCGGGGCTGGGGCAGATACGCAGTATTTT. Translation: CASSTTSGAGADTQYF. The chain employs TRBV5-1 and TRBJ2-3; 10 bases line up with TRBD2. The CDR3 runs to 16 residues. The V gene's germline CDR1 is SGHRS and CDR2 YFSETQ. The trim removed 4 bases at V and 4 bases at J, leaving 9 bases unmatched.

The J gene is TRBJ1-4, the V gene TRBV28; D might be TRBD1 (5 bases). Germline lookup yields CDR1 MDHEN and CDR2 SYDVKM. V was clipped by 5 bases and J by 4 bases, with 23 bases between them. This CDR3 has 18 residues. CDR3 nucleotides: TGTGCCAGCAGTCCCGTACTTGGGGCGAAGCTGGATAATGAAAAACTGTTTTTT. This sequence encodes CASSPVLGAKLDNEKLFF.

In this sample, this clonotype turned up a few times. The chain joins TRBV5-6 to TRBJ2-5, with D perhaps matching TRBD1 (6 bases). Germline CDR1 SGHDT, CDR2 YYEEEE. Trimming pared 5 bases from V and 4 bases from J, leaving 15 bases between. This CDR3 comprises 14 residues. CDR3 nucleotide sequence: TGTGCCAGCAGTCAAGGGGGTAACTTAGAGACCCAGTACTTC. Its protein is CASSQGGNLETQYF.

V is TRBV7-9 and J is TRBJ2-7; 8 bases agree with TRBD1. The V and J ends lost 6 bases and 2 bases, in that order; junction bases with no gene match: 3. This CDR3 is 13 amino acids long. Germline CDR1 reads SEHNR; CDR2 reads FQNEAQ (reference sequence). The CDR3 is CASRPGQAYEQYF. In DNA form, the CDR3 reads TGTGCCAGCAGACCGGGACAGGCCTACGAGCAGTACTTC. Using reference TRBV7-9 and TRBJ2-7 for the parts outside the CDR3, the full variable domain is DTGVSQNPRHKITKRGQNVTFRCDPISEHNRLYWYRQTLGQGPEFLTYFQNEAQLEKSRLLSDRFSAERPKGSFSTLEIQRTEQGDSAMYLCASRPGQAYEQYFGPGTRLTVT.

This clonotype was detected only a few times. Here the CDR3 DNA reads TGTGCCAGCAGCGCCTTGGGGGCAGAGGGCACTGAAGCTTTCTTT. Its translation: CASSALGAEGTEAFF. V gene TRBV7-2 combines with J gene TRBJ1-1, with a possible D match to TRBD1 (6 bases). The CDR3 totals 15 residues. Germline V gene sequence: CDR1 SGHTA, CDR2 FQGNSA. Trimming removed 5 bases at V and 4 bases at J, with 17 bases between.

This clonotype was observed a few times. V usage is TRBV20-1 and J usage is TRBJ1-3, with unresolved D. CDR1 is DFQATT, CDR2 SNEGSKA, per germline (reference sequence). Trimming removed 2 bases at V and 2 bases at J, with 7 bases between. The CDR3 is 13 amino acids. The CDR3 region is CSARWGTGNTIYF. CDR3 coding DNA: TGCAGTGCTAGATGGGGTACTGGAAACACCATATATTTT.

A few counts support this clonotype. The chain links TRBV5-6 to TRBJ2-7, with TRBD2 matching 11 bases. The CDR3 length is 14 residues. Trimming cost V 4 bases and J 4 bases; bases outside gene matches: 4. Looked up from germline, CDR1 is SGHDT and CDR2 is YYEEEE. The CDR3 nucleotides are TGTGCCAGCAGCAACCCTAGCGGGGGGTACGAGCAGTACTTC. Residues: CASSNPSGGYEQYF.

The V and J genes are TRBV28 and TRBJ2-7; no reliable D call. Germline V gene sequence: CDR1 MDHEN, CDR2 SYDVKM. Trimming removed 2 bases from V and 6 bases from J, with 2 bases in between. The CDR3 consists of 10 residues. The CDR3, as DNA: TGTGCCAGCAGTTTAGGCGAGCAGTACTTC. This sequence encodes CASSLGEQYF.

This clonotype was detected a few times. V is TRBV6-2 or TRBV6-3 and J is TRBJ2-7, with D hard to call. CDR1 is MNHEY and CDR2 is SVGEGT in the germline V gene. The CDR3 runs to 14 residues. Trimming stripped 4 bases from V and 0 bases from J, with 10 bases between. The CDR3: CASSSGPDSYEQYF. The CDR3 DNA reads TGTGCCAGCAGTTCCGGGCCAGACTCCTACGAGCAGTACTTC.

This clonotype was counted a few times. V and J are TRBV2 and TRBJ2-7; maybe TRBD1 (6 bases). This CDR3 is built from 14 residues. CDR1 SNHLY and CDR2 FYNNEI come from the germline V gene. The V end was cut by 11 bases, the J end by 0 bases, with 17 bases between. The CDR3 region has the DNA TGTGCCTCCACAGGTACAGGGAGCTCCTACGAGCAGTACTTC. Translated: CASTGTGSSYEQYF.

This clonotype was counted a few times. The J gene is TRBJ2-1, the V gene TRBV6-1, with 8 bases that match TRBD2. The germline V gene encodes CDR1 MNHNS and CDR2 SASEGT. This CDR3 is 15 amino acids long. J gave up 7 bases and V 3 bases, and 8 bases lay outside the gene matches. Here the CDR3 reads CASSDGTSPLNEQFF. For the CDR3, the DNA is TGTGCCAGCAGTGACGGGACTAGTCCCCTGAATGAGCAGTTCTTC.